This T cell receptor beta chain came from a study of human T cells and chemical hapten exposure. On the study more broadly: Variability of per-sample TCR yields stemmed mainly from small differences in pooled library volume.

Germline-derived CDR1 and CDR2 are DFQATT and SNEGSKA (reference sequence). V lost 6 bases, J lost 1 base, and 18 bases lay in between. The CDR3 is 15 residues long. This clonotype was seen a handful of times. Antigen: not known. Before extraction, the whole blood was not fractionated, and total RNA was taken from it. Findings and caveats of the study: With DPC sensitization, TCRs exceeding 1 in 1000 frequency showed no change.

The library put unique molecular identifiers onto individual cDNA molecules. In the study's own analysis: TCRs per sample had a median of around 98,000 and ranged from 23,224 to 690,600. TCRdb used MiXCR to reprocess the 5' RACE reads, holding one entry per CDR3 protein. The V and J calls were not made by the authors but by TCRdb's processing. In the table there are about 80,000 distinct CDR3 sequences, under 10% of which are singletons. The V call is TRBV20-1, the J call TRBJ1-1; TRBD1 is a possible D gene (6 bases). This sequence was found in a male donor in good health. CDR3 residues: CSAPGGQIENTEAFF. The CDR3 region has the DNA TGCAGTGCGCCCGGAGGACAGATAGAGAACACTGAAGCTTTCTTT.